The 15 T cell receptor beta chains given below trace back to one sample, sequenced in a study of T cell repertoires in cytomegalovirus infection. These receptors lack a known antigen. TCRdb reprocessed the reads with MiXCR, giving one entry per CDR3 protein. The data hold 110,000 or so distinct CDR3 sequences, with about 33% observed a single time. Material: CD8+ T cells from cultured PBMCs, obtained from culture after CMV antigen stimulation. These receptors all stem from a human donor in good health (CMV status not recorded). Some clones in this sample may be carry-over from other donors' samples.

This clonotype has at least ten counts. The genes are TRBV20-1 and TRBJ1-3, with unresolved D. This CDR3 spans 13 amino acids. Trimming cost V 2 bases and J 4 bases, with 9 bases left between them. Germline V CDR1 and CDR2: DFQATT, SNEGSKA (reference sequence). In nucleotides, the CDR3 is TGCAGTGCTAGAAGCTCTAGGGGAAACACCATATATTTT. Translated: CSARSSRGNTIYF.

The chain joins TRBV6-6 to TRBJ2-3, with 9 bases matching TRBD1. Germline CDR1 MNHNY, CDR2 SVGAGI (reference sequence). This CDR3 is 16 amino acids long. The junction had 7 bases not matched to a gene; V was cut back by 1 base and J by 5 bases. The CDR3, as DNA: TGTGCCAGCAGTTACTTAACAGGGGGCTCCAAAGATACGCAGTATTTT. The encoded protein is CASSYLTGGSKDTQYF.

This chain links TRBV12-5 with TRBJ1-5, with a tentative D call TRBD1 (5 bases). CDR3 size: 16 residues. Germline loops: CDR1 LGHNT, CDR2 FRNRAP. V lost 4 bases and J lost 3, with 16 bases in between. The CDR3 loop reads CASGSLLGPDNQPQHF. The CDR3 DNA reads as TGTGCTAGTGGTTCCCTCCTGGGGCCAGACAATCAGCCCCAGCATTTT. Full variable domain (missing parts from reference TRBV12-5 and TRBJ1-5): DARVTQTPRHKVTEMGQEVTMRCQPILGHNTVFWYRQTMMQGLELLAYFRNRAPLDDSGMPKDRFSAEMPDATLATLKIQPSEPRDSAVYFCASGSLLGPDNQPQHFGDGTRLSIL.

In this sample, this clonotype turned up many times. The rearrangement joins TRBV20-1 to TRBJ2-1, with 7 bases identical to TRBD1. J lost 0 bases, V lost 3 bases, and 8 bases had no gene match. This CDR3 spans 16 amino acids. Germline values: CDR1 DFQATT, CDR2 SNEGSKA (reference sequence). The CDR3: CSARVTGQYSYNEQFF. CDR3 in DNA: TGCAGTGCTAGGGTAACGGGACAGTACTCCTACAATGAGCAGTTCTTC.

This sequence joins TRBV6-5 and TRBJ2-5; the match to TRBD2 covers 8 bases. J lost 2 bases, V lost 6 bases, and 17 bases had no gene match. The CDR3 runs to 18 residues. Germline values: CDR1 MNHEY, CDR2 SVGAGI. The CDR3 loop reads CASSQFLLPAGVQETQYF. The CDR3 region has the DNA TGTGCCAGCAGCCAATTCCTTCTCCCAGCGGGGGTACAAGAGACCCAGTACTTC.

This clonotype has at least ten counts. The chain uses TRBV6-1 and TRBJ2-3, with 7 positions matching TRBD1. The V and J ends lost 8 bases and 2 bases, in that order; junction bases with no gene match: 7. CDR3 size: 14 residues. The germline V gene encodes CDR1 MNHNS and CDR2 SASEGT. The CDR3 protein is CASSGDSDTDTQYF. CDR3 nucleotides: TGTGCCAGCTCTGGGGACAGCGACACAGATACGCAGTATTTT.

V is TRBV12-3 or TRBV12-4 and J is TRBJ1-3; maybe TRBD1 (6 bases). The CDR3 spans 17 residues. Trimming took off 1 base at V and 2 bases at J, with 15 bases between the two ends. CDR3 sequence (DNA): TGTGCCAGCAGTTTAGTAATCTCCGGGACACCTGGAAACACCATATATTTT. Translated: CASSLVISGTPGNTIYF.

CDR3 residues: CASSPLSSNYGYTF. Here the CDR3 DNA reads TGTGCCAGCAGTCCCCTAAGCAGTAACTATGGCTACACCTTC. The chain links TRBV7-9 to TRBJ1-2, with no clear D. The V and J ends lost 6 bases and 1 base respectively, with 12 bases between them. The CDR3 loop spans 14 amino acids. The germline V gene encodes CDR1 SEHNR and CDR2 FQNEAQ (reference sequence).

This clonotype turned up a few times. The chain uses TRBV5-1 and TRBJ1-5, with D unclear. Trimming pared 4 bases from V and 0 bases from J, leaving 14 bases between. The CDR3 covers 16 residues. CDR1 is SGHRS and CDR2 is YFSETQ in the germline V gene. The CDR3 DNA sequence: TGCGCCAGCAGCCCTAGCAGGATCTATAGCAATCAGCCCCAGCATTTT. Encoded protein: CASSPSRIYSNQPQHF.

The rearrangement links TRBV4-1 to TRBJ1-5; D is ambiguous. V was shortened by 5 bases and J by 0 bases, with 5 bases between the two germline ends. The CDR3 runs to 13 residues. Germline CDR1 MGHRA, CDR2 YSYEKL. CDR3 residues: CASSTYSNQPQHF. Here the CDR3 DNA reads TGCGCCAGCAGCACTTATAGCAATCAGCCCCAGCATTTT.

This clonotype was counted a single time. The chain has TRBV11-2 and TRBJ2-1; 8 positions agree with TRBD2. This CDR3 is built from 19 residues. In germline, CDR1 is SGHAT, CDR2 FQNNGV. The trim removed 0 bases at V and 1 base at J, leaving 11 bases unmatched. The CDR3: CASSLDEGISGVSYNEQFF. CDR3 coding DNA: TGTGCCAGCAGCTTAGATGAGGGGATTAGCGGGGTTTCCTACAATGAGCAGTTCTTC.

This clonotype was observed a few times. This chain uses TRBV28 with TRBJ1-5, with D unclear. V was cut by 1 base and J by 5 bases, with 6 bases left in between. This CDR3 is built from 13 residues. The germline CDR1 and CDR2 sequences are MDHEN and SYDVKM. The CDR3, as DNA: TGTGCCAGCAGTTTATCTTCCGATCAGCCCCAGCATTTT. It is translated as CASSLSSDQPQHF.

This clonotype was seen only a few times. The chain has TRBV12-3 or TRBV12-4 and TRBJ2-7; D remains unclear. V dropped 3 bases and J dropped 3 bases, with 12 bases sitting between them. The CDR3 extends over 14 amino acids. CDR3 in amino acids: CASSLASTDYEQYF. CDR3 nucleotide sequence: TGTGCCAGCAGTTTGGCTAGTACTGACTACGAGCAGTACTTC.

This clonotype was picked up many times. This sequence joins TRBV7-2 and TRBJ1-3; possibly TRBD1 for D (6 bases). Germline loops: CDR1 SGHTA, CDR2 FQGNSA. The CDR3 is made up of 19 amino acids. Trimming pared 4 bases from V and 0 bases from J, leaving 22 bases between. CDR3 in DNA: TGTGCCAGCAGCTCCCCCGGACAGCGATCTCTCCACTCTGGAAACACCATATATTTT. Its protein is CASSSPGQRSLHSGNTIYF.

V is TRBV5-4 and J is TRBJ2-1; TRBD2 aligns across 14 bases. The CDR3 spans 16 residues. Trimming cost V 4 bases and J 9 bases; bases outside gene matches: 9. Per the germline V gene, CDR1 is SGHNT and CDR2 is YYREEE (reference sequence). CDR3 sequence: CASSPLGLAGGGEQFF. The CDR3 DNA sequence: TGTGCCAGCAGCCCTTTAGGACTAGCGGGGGGAGGTGAGCAGTTCTTC.